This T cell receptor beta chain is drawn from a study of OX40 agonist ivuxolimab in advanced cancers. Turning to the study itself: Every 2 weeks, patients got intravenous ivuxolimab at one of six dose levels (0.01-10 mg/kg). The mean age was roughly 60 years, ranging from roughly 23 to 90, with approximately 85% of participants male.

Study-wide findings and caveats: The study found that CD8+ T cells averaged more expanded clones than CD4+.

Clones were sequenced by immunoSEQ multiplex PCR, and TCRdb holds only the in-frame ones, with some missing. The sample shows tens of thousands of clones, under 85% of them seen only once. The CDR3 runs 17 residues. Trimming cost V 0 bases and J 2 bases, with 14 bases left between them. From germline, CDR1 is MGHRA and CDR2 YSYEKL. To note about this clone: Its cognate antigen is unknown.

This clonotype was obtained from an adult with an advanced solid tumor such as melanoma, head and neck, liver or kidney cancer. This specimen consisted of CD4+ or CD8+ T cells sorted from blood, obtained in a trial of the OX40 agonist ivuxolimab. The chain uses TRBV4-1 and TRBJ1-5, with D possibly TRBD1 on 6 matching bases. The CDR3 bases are TGCGCCAGCAGCCAAGATATACAGGGATCGCGCAATCAGCCCCAGCATTTT. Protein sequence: CASSQDIQGSRNQPQHF.